A selection of T cell receptor beta chains follows, all from one sample in a study of T cell responses to AZD1222 COVID-19 vaccine. Clones were read by immunoSEQ multiplex PCR, and TCRdb kept only the in-frame ones, dropping some. Among around 90,000 clones, around 85% were seen once, and the ten largest hold 6.3%. The starting material was peripheral blood, obtained on day 0 of AZD1222 vaccination. The receptors stem from an adult in good health. The CDR3 runs from the conserved cysteine through the conserved F or W. A D gene is named only where the DNA matches it firmly. Part of the rows lack a size; the others show once, few, many or a class for expanded clones.

>NA|NA|TRBV30|13|TRBJ1-2
TGTGCCGAAGAGGGCCCTCTCCTCTATGGCTACACCTTC
CAEEGPLLYGYTF
>NA|few|TRBV4-2|15|TRBJ2-2
TGTGCCAGCAGCCAAGAAGGCGGAAGCACCGGGGAGCTGTTTTTT
CASSQEGGSTGELFF
>NA|NA|TRBV16|18|TRBJ1-4
TGTGCCAGCAGCCTAACCACAGGGTTGCGTACAACTAATGAAAAACTGTTTTTT
CASSLTTGLRTTNEKLFF
>TRBD1|NA|TRBV19|13|TRBJ1-6
TGTGCCAGTAGAAAGGGACAGAATTCACCCCTCCACTTT
CASRKGQNSPLHF
>NA|once|TRBV11-3|14|TRBJ2-3
TGTGCCAGCAGCTTACGAGTGGGGGCAGATACGCAGTATTTT
CASSLRVGADTQYF
>TRBD2|once|TRBV7-8|16|TRBJ2-2
TGTGCCAGCAGCTCCGGACTAGCGGGGGGTGCCGGGGAGCTGTTTTTT
CASSSGLAGGAGELFF
>NA|NA|TRBV29-1|12|TRBJ2-7
TGCAGCGTTGACCAGGGCCCCTACGAGCAGTACTTC
CSVDQGPYEQYF
>NA|NA|TRBV3-1/TRBV3-2|17|TRBJ1-6
TGTGCCAGCAGCTTGGGCCGGGGAGGCTCCTATAATTCACCCCTCCACTTT
CASSLGRGGSYNSPLHF
>TRBD2|NA|TRBV9|15|TRBJ2-1
TGTGCCAGCAGCGGTCTAGCGGGAGGAAACAATGAGCAGTTCTTC
CASSGLAGGNNEQFF
>TRBD1|NA|TRBV11-2|14|TRBJ2-7
TGTGCCAGCAGTCGACAGGGATCCTCCTACGAGCAGTACTTC
CASSRQGSSYEQYF
>TRBD1|NA|TRBV5-1|14|TRBJ2-7
TGCGCCAGCAGCTTGGGAGGGACAGAGAACGAGCAGTACTTC
CASSLGGTENEQYF
>NA|NA|TRBV5-1|15|TRBJ1-2
TGCGCCAGCAGCTTGGAGGCGCAGGGAGGCGATGGCTACACCTTC
CASSLEAQGGDGYTF
>NA|few|TRBV7-2|13|TRBJ2-6
TGTGCCAGCAGAACCTCTGGGGCCAACGTCCTGACTTTC
CASRTSGANVLTF
>NA|NA|TRBV14|13|TRBJ1-1
TGTGCCAGCAGCCCTCAGGCGAACACTGAAGCTTTCTTT
CASSPQANTEAFF
>NA|NA|TRBV29-1|16|TRBJ2-3
TGCAGCGTCCTCACGTGGAAGCGGCCAAGTGCAGATACGCAGTATTTT
CSVLTWKRPSADTQYF
>TRBD1|NA|TRBV7-3|16|TRBJ2-2
TGTGCCAGCAGCCAGCAGGGACAGGGCTTCGCCGGGGAGCTGTTTTTT
CASSQQGQGFAGELFF
>NA|NA|TRBV7-9|13|TRBJ2-7
TGTGCCAGCAGCAAGGGCCTCACCTACGAGCAGTACTTC
CASSKGLTYEQYF
>NA|NA|TRBV7-9|12|TRBJ2-5
TGTGCCAGCAGCGCGGGTGAGGAGACCCAGTACTTC
CASSAGEETQYF
>TRBD2|NA|TRBV10-3|18|TRBJ2-5
TGTGCCATCAGTGAACCGACTAGCGGGGTGTTGAGAGGAGAGACCCAGTACTTC
CAISEPTSGVLRGETQYF
>NA|NA|TRBV2|14|TRBJ2-7
TGTGCCAGCAGTGTCGCAGGGGGGGCCTACGAGCAGTACTTC
CASSVAGGAYEQYF
>TRBD1|NA|TRBV19|14|TRBJ1-1
TGTGCCAGTAGCTGGACAGGGGGCGACACTGAAGCTTTCTTT
CASSWTGGDTEAFF
>TRBD2|NA|TRBV6-5|16|TRBJ2-3
TGTGCCAGCAGTTACTCGCCTAGCGGGTCCTTGGATACGCAGTATTTT
CASSYSPSGSLDTQYF
>NA|NA|TRBV18|13|TRBJ1-2
TGTGCCAGCTCACCACAAACAGGCTATGGCTACACCTTC
CASSPQTGYGYTF
>NA|NA|TRBV24-1|19|TRBJ2-2
TGTGCCACCACGATGACTTTTGCAGCCCGTTACTTGAACACCGGGGAGCTGTTTTTT
CATTMTFAARYLNTGELFF
>NA|NA|TRBV7-2|13|TRBJ2-5
TGTGCCAGCAGCTTAGTGATGCAAGAGACCCAGTACTTC
CASSLVMQETQYF
>NA|NA|TRBV13|16|TRBJ1-5
TGTGCCAGCAGCTTAAGTTTTGGACAACCGAATCAGCCCCAGCATTTT
CASSLSFGQPNQPQHF
>NA|NA|TRBV7-9|18|TRBJ1-2
TGTGCCAGCAGCTTTACCCCCGGGACGGAAGGCCTTAACTATGGCTACACCTTC
CASSFTPGTEGLNYGYTF